A single sample is the source of the 3 T cell receptor beta chains below, sequenced in a study of monozygotic twins with inflammatory bowel disease. TCRdb reprocessed the 5' RACE reads and keeps a single row for each CDR3 protein, giving no DNA. This sample's table reports 350,000 to 500,000 distinct CDR3 sequences. Sequenced input: blood. The receptors originated from a human donor with ulcerative colitis or Crohn's disease, or a healthy co-twin of an affected twin (not recorded which).

The chain combines TRBV25-1 with TRBJ1-2; TCRdb outputs TRBD1, but without DNA this stays unchecked. CDR3 length equals 15 residues. Germline loops: CDR1 MGHDK, CDR2 SYGVNS. CDR3 loop: CASGALDGAHYGYTF.

The rearrangement uses TRBV7-2 and TRBJ2-1; with no DNA, the TCRdb D assignment of TRBD2 cannot be verified. This CDR3 has 16 amino acids. CDR1 SGHTA and CDR2 FQGNSA come from the germline V gene. This CDR3 is CASSFPTSGVNNEQFF.

The chain couples TRBV7-2 to TRBJ2-3. The CDR3 is 12 residues long. Germline V gene data show CDR1 as SGHTA and CDR2 as FQGNSA. CDR3 sequence: CASSHRTDTQYF.